These 19 T cell receptor beta chains share one sample of origin, sequenced in a study of Ad26.COV2.S vaccination and SARS-CoV-2 variants. Assay used: immunoSEQ multiplex PCR; TCRdb lists only in-frame clones, some missing. The table shows 250,000 or so clones, with roughly nine tenths occurring only once. The treatment denotes: over 15 received Ad26.COV2.S at low or high dose, single or two shots; five or six received placebo; per-sample allocation not given. Collection of samples fell on day 63 after the first vaccine or placebo injection. Source: peripheral blood, taken in a trial of Ad26.COV2.S vaccine versus placebo. These receptors were taken from a person between 18 and 59 years old who received the Ad26.COV2.S COVID-19 vaccine or a placebo.

The V gene is TRBV9, the J gene TRBJ2-1, with 9 bases identical to TRBD1. The germline V gene encodes CDR1 SGDLS and CDR2 YYNGEE. J lost 8 bases, V lost 2 bases, and 14 bases had no gene match. The CDR3 loop spans 17 amino acids. The CDR3 nucleotides read TGTGCCAGCAGCGTGAGAGGTAGTGGGGACAGGGACTATGAGCAGTTCTTC. Residues: CASSVRGSGDRDYEQFF.

V and J are TRBV7-9 and TRBJ2-1; D might be TRBD2 (6 bases). Germline CDR1 and CDR2: SEHNR and FQNEAQ (reference sequence). The germline V and J ends were trimmed by 4 bases and 4 bases, with 11 bases remaining between them. The CDR3 runs to 14 residues. CDR3 loop: CASSYPGTYNEQFF. CDR3 nucleotide sequence: TGTGCCAGCAGCTATCCCGGGACTTACAATGAGCAGTTCTTC.

The rearrangement joins TRBV4-3 to TRBJ2-3; 14 nucleotides agree with TRBD2. The CDR3 runs to 20 residues. After removal of 0 bases from V and 8 bases from J, the junction contained 16 bases not matched to a gene. Per the germline V gene, CDR1 is LGHNA and CDR2 is YSLEER. In nucleotides, the CDR3 is TGCGCCAGCAGCCAAGATCACGTAGGCGCAGGACTAGCGGGGGGTGGTACGCAGTATTTT. This codes for CASSQDHVGAGLAGGGTQYF.

This clone was seen just once. The rearrangement links TRBV5-6 to TRBJ2-1; 12 positions agree with TRBD2. The CDR3 has 14 residues. J lost 8 bases, V lost 6 bases, and 6 bases had no gene match. Germline V gene sequence: CDR1 SGHDT, CDR2 YYEEEE. The chain's CDR3 is CASTSSGGVYEQFF. The CDR3 region has the DNA TGTGCCAGCACATCTAGCGGGGGGGTTTATGAGCAGTTCTTC.

The chain links TRBV14 to TRBJ1-2, with a weak D call TRBD1 (6 bases). The CDR3 sequence is 15 residues long. Germline values: CDR1 SGHDN, CDR2 FVKESK. With 0 bases removed from V and 4 bases from J, the gap between germline ends came to 12 bases. CDR3 loop: CASSQEGARGYGYTF. The DNA of the CDR3 is TGTGCCAGCAGCCAAGAGGGGGCGCGGGGCTATGGCTACACCTTC.

For the CDR3, the DNA is TGTGCCAGCAGCCCCCGGGACAGGGAGAACTATGGCTACACCTTC. Amino acid sequence: CASSPRDRENYGYTF. This rearrangement joins TRBV7-9 to TRBJ1-2; TRBD1 aligns across 9 bases. V shed 5 bases, J shed 2 bases, and the junction held 6 bases outside the gene matches. The CDR3 is 15 amino acids. Germline loops: CDR1 SEHNR, CDR2 FQNEAQ (reference sequence).

The V call is TRBV4-3, the J call TRBJ1-4, with D perhaps matching TRBD1 (6 bases). The V gene lost 2 bases and the J gene lost 12 bases, with 19 bases spanning the gap. Germline CDR1 reads LGHNA; CDR2 reads YSLEER. There are 15 residues in the CDR3. CDR3 DNA: TGCGCCAGCAGCCAACTGCAGGGGAGCGGTTTTGAACTGTTTTTT. Amino acid sequence: CASSQLQGSGFELFF.

V and J are TRBV5-5 and TRBJ2-7; 13 bases are shared with TRBD2. Germline-derived CDR1 and CDR2 are SGHKS and YYEKEE (reference sequence). Trimming took 4 bases from V and 2 from J; bases not matched to a gene: 3. The CDR3 spans 15 residues. CDR3 residues: CASSEGLAGPYEQYV. In DNA, the CDR3 is TGTGCCAGCAGCGAGGGACTAGCGGGGCCCTACGAGCAGTACGTC.

This sequence joins TRBV4-1 and TRBJ1-4; 8 bases map to TRBD1. The J segment lost 4 bases and the V segment lost 1 base, leaving 11 bases of the junction unmatched. Germline CDR1 reads MGHRA; CDR2 reads YSYEKL. The CDR3 spans 18 residues. In DNA form, the CDR3 reads TGCGCCAGCAGCCAAGCTTTTGTCCCGGGACAGGTTAATGAAAAACTGTTTTTT. Protein product: CASSQAFVPGQVNEKLFF.

The chain recombines TRBV25-1 with TRBJ1-1; no reliable D call. The germline gives CDR1 MGHDK, CDR2 SYGVNS. The CDR3 loop spans 11 amino acids. The ends were cut back, 1 base at V and 5 bases at J, with 2 bases in the middle. The CDR3 is CASSELTEAFF. The CDR3, as DNA: TGTGCCAGCAGTGAATTAACTGAAGCTTTCTTT. Combining the CDR3 with reference TRBV25-1 and TRBJ1-1 gives the whole variable domain EADIYQTPRYLVIGTGKKITLECSQTMGHDKMYWYQQDPGMELHLIHYSYGVNSTEKGDLSSESTVSRIRTEHFPLTLESARPSHTSQYLCASSELTEAFFGQGTRLTVV.

This clone has a handful of counts. The CDR3 sequence is CASSQAWQAGRGNQPQHF. In nucleotides, the CDR3 is TGTGCCAGCAGCCAAGCCTGGCAGGCCGGGCGGGGAAATCAGCCCCAGCATTTT. The chain combines TRBV4-2 with TRBJ1-5, with unresolved D. The length of the CDR3 is 18 residues. Trimming pared 1 base from V and 4 bases from J, leaving 20 bases between. Germline assignment: CDR1 LGHNA and CDR2 YNFKEQ.

As DNA, the CDR3 is TGTGCCAGCAGCTTAGTCGAGGGGACGGGGGTGGATGGCTACACCTTC. It specifies CASSLVEGTGVDGYTF. The J gene is TRBJ1-2, the V gene TRBV7-6, with D tentatively TRBD1 (5 bases). The CDR3 sequence is 16 residues long. Trimming stripped 1 base from V and 6 bases from J, with 18 bases between. In germline, CDR1 is SGHVS, CDR2 FNYEAQ.

A word on this clone: The sample has other DNA sequences that encode this CDR3 too. The chain uses TRBV6-1 and TRBJ1-5; D is undetermined. The germline CDR1 and CDR2 sequences are MNHNS and SASEGT. The CDR3 has 13 residues. Between the trimmed V and J ends, which lost 1 base and 6 bases, there was a span of 7 bases. CDR3 nucleotides: TGTGCCAGCAGTGAAGGCGAGGGTCAGCCCCAGCATTTT. Residues: CASSEGEGQPQHF.

The rearrangement joins TRBV28 to TRBJ1-2; D is perhaps TRBD1 (5 bases). Germline V gene data show CDR1 as MDHEN and CDR2 as SYDVKM. This CDR3 has 16 residues. The V end was cut by 6 bases, the J end by 0 bases, with 17 bases between. CDR3 coding DNA: TGTGCCAGCAGCATCCTCCGGGGCGGATCTAACTATGGCTACACCTTC. Protein product: CASSILRGGSNYGYTF.

V gene TRBV7-2 combines with J gene TRBJ2-2; D perhaps matches TRBD2 (5 bases). The CDR3 sequence is 16 residues long. Trimming removed 1 base from V and 0 bases from J, with 9 bases in between. Per germline, CDR1 SGHTA and CDR2 FQGNSA. This CDR3 reads CASSLVWGANTGELFF. Here the CDR3 DNA reads TGTGCCAGCAGCTTAGTTTGGGGAGCGAACACCGGGGAGCTGTTTTTT.

The CDR3 loop is CANGQGAWETQYF. The DNA of the CDR3 is TGTGCCAACGGACAGGGGGCATGGGAGACCCAGTACTTC. This chain links TRBV7-8 with TRBJ2-5, with 11 nucleotides matching TRBD1. V was pared by 10 bases and J by 5 bases, with 6 bases of the junction left unmatched. The length of the CDR3 is 13 residues. Germline loops: CDR1 SGHVS, CDR2 FQNEAQ.

This chain links TRBV6-2 or TRBV6-3 with TRBJ2-3, with 9 positions matching TRBD1. Trimming removed 5 bases from V and 1 base from J; junction bases left unmatched: 1. The CDR3 runs 14 residues. Germline CDR1 and CDR2: MNHEY and SVGEGT. The CDR3 region is CASSHRGRTDTQYF. The CDR3 coding sequence is TGTGCCAGCAGTCACAGGGGGCGCACAGATACGCAGTATTTT.

The rearrangement joins TRBV6-5 to TRBJ2-1; D gene unclear. The ends were cut back, 2 bases at V and 0 bases at J, with 8 bases in the middle. Germline CDR1 is MNHEY and CDR2 is SVGAGI. This CDR3 has 15 residues. The CDR3 protein is CASSYRTSSYNEQFF. DNA for the CDR3: TGTGCCAGCAGTTACCGGACGAGCTCCTACAATGAGCAGTTCTTC.

The chain links TRBV6-2 or TRBV6-3 to TRBJ1-3, with 8 bases identical to TRBD1. Per germline, CDR1 MNHEY and CDR2 SVGEGT. CDR3 length: 15 amino acids. V was pared by 5 bases and J by 2 bases, with 5 bases of the junction left unmatched. Here the CDR3 DNA reads TGTGCCAGCAGTGACGCAGGGGGCCCTGGAAACACCATATATTTT. Its translation is CASSDAGGPGNTIYF.